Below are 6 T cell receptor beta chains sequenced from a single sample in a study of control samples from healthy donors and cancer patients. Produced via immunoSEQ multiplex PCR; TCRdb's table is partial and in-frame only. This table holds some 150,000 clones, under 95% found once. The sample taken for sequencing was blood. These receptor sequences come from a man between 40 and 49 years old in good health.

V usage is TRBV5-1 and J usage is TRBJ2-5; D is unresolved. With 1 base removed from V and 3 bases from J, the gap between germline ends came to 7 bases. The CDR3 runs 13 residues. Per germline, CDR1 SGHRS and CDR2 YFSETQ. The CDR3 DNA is TGCGCCAGCAGCTTGCTGGCAGAAGAGACCCAGTACTTC. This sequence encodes CASSLLAEETQYF.

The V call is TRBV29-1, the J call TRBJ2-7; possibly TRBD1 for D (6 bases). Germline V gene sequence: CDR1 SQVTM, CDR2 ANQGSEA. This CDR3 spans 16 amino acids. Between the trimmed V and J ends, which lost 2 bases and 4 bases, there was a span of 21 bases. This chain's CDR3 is CSVELFFEGQSYEQYF. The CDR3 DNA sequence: TGCAGCGTTGAATTGTTTTTCGAAGGACAGTCATACGAGCAGTACTTC.

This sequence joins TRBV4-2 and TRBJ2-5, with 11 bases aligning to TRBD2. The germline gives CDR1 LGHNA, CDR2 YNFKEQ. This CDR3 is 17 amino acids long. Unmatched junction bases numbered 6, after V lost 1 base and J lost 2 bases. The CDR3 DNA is TGTGCCAGCAGCCAAGTGATAGCGGGGGGGAGACAAGAGACCCAGTACTTC. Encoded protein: CASSQVIAGGRQETQYF.

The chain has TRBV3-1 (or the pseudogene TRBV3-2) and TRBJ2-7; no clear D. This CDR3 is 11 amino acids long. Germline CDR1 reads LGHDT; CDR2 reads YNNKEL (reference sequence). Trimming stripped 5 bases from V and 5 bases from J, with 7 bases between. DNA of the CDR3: TGTGCCAGCAGCTCTGGTAACGAGCAGTACTTC. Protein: CASSSGNEQYF.

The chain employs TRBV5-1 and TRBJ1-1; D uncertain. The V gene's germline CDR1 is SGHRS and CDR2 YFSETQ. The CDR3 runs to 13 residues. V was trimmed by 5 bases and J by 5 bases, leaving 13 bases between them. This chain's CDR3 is CASRYKEDTEAFF. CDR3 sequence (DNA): TGCGCCAGCAGGTATAAGGAGGATACTGAAGCTTTCTTT.

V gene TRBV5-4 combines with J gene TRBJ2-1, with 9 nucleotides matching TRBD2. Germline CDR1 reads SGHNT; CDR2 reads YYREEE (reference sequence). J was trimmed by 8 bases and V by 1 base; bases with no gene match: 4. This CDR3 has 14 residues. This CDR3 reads CASSLRLAGDEQFF. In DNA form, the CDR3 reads TGTGCCAGCAGCTTGAGGTTAGCGGGAGATGAGCAGTTCTTC.